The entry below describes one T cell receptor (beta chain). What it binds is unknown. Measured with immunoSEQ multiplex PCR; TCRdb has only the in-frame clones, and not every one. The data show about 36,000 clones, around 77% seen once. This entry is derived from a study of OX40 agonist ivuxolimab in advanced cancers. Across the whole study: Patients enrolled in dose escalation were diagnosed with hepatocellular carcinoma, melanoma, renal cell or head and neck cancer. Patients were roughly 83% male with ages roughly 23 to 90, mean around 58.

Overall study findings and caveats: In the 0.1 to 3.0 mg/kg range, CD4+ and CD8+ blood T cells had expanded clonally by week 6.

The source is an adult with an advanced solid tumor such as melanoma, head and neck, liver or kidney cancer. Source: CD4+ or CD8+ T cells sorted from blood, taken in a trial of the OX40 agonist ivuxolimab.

The CDR3 DNA reads TGTGCCAGCAGCAGCGTAGCGGGGGTGGAAGAGCAGTACTTC. Translating gives CASSSVAGVEEQYF. V and J are TRBV6-6 and TRBJ2-7; 9 bases match TRBD2. This CDR3 has 14 residues. From germline, CDR1 is MNHNY and CDR2 SVGAGI (reference sequence). J lost 7 bases, V lost 6 bases, and 10 bases had no gene match.